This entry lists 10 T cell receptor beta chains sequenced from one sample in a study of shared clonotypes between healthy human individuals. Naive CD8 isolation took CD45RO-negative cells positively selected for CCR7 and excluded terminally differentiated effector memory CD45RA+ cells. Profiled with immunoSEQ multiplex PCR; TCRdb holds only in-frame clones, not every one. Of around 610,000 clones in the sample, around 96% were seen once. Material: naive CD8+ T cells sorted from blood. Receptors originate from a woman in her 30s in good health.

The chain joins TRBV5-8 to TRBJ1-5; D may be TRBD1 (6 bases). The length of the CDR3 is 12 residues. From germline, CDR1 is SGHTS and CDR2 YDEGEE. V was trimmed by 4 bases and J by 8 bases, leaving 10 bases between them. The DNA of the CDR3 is TGTGCCAGCAGCCCCGGGGGCGAGCCCCAGCATTTT. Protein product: CASSPGGEPQHF. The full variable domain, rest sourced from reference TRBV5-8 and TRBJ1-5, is EAGVTQSPTHLIKTRGQQATLRCSPISGHTSVYWYQQALGLGLQFLLWYDEGEERNRGNFPPRFSGRQFPNYSSELNVNALELEDSALYLCASSPGGEPQHFGDGTRLSIL.

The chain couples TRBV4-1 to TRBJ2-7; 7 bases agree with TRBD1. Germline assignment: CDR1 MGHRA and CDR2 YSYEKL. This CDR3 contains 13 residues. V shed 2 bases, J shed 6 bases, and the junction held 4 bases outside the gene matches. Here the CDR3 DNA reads TGCGCCAGCAGCCAATCAGGGGACAGCGAGCAGTACTTC. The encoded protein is CASSQSGDSEQYF.

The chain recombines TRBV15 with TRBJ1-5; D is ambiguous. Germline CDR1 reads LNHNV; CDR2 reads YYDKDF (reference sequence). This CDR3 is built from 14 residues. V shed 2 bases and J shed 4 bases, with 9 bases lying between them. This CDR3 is CATSRISQNQPQHF. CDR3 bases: TGTGCCACCAGCAGAATATCACAAAATCAGCCCCAGCATTTT. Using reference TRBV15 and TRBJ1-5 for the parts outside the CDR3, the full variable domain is DAMVIQNPRYQVTQFGKPVTLSCSQTLNHNVMYWYQQKSSQAPKLLFHYYDKDFNNEADTPDNFQSRRPNTSFCFLDIRSPGLGDTAMYLCATSRISQNQPQHFGDGTRLSIL.

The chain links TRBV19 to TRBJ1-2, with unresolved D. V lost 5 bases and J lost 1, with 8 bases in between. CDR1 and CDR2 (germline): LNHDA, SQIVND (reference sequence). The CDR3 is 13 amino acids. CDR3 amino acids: CASSPQINYGYTF. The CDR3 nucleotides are TGTGCCAGTAGTCCTCAGATTAACTATGGCTACACCTTC.

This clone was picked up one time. The CDR3 DNA follows: TGTGCCAGCAGTTTATCGACTAGCTGGAATGAGCAGTTCTTC. This gives the protein CASSLSTSWNEQFF. J is TRBJ2-1 and V is TRBV27, with 7 bases fitting TRBD2. The germline gives CDR1 MNHEY, CDR2 SMNVEV (reference sequence). With V trimmed by 0 bases and J by 7 bases, 3 bases remained unmatched. The CDR3 totals 14 residues.

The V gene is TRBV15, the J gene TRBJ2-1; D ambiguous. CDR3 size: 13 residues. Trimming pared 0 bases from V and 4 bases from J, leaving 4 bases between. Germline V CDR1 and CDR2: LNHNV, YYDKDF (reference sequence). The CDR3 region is CATSRDSYNEQFF. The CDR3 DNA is TGTGCCACCAGCAGAGATTCGTACAATGAGCAGTTCTTC.

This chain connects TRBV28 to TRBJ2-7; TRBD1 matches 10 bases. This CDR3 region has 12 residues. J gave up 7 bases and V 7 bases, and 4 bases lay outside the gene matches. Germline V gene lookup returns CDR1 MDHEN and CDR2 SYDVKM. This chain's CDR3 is CASKDRGGEQYF. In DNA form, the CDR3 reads TGTGCCAGCAAGGACAGGGGGGGAGAGCAGTACTTC.

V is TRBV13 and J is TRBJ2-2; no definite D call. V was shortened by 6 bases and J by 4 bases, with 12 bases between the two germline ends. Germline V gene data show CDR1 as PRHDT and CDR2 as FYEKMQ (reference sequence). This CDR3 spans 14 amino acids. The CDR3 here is CASSSNLGTGELFF. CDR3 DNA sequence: TGTGCCAGCAGTAGTAATTTAGGCACCGGGGAGCTGTTTTTT.

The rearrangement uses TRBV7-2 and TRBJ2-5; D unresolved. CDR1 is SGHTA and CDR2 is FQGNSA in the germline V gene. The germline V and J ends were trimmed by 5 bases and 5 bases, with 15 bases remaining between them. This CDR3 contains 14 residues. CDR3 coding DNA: TGTGCCAGCAGCCCCAGAGGAGATTGGGAGACCCAGTACTTC. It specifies CASSPRGDWETQYF. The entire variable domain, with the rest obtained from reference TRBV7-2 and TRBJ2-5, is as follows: GAGVSQSPSNKVTEKGKDVELRCDPISGHTALYWYRQSLGQGLEFLIYFQGNSAPDKSGLPSDRFSAERTGGSVSTLTIQRTQQEDSAVYLCASSPRGDWETQYFGPGTRLLVL.

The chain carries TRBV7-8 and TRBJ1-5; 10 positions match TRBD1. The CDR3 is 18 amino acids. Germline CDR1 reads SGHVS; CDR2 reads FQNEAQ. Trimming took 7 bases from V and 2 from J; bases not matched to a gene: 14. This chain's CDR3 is CASNILKWDRGRNQPQHF. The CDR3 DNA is TGTGCCAGCAACATATTAAAATGGGACAGGGGCCGCAATCAGCCCCAGCATTTT.